These 9 T cell receptor beta chains were all obtained from the same sample, sequenced in a study of blood T cells in healthy people across ages. Then a second PCR, running about 7 to 11 cycles, was carried out with a sample-barcoded 5' primer and a J-beta primer mix. Via MiXCR, TCRdb re-called the 5' RACE reads, giving one row per CDR3 protein. The sample shows about 1.8 million distinct CDR3 sequences, approximately 50% of them seen only once. The material sequenced was blood. These receptors were taken from a woman in her thirties or forties in good health.

The V call is TRBV10-3, the J call TRBJ2-4; D not resolved. Gene TRBJ2-7 matches the end of the DNA better, so the J call may be wrong. Looked up from germline, CDR1 is ENHRY and CDR2 is SYGVKD. The CDR3 has 15 amino acids. The CDR3 sequence: CAISAWALKSYEQYF. The CDR3 region has the DNA TGTGCCATCAGTGCGTGGGCATTGAAATCCTACGAGCAGTACTTC.

The V call is TRBV10-1, the J call TRBJ2-5, with D possibly TRBD2 on 6 matching bases. The DNA end is a closer match to TRBJ2-7, so the J assignment may be wrong. Germline values: CDR1 WNHNN, CDR2 SYGVQD (reference sequence). The CDR3 loop spans 13 amino acids. Here the CDR3 reads CASSSGFRYEQYF. CDR3 bases: TGCGCCAGCAGTAGCGGGTTTAGGTACGAGCAGTACTTC.

This clonotype was counted between two and nine times. The chain joins TRBV25-1 to TRBJ2-5, with unresolved D. Trimming left V 0 bases short and J 0 bases short, with 8 bases between. Germline lookup yields CDR1 MGHDK and CDR2 SYGVNS. This CDR3 has 15 amino acids. The CDR3 is CASSEYRLYQETQYF. For the CDR3, the DNA is TGTGCCAGCAGTGAATACCGGTTATACCAAGAGACCCAGTACTTC.

The chain is built from TRBV27 and TRBJ2-7; D unclear. CDR3 length: 15 amino acids. Germline CDR1 is MNHEY and CDR2 is SMNVEV (reference sequence). The V and J ends lost 4 bases and 0 bases respectively, with 13 bases between them. The CDR3 is CASSSRDLSSYEQYF. The CDR3 DNA follows: TGTGCCAGCAGTTCCCGAGACTTGAGCTCCTACGAGCAGTACTTC.

V and J are TRBV5-1 and TRBJ1-1, with a weak D call TRBD1 (5 bases). The CDR3 totals 13 residues. Looked up from germline, CDR1 is SGHRS and CDR2 is YFSETQ. V lost 4 bases, J lost 5 bases, and 12 bases lay in between. The CDR3 sequence is CASSVQGTTEAFF. The CDR3 region has the DNA TGCGCCAGCAGCGTGCAGGGTACGACTGAAGCTTTCTTT.

This chain joins TRBV24-1 and TRBJ2-5, with 7 nucleotides matching TRBD2. Germline trimming cut 8 bases from V and 5 bases from J; bases unmatched to any gene: 4. The CDR3 consists of 12 residues. Germline loops: CDR1 KGHDR, CDR2 SFDVKD. CDR3 coding DNA: TGTGCCACCAAGGGTAGCGGGGAGACCCAGTACTTC. Its translation is CATKGSGETQYF.

This clonotype was seen at least ten times. The chain is built from TRBV28 and TRBJ2-1; a possible D gene is TRBD1 (7 bases). This CDR3 has 16 residues. CDR1 and CDR2 (germline): MDHEN, SYDVKM. Trimming pared 3 bases from V and 0 bases from J, leaving 12 bases between. Written as DNA, the CDR3 is TGTGCCAGCAGTTTCCTCCAGGGGGGCTCCTACAATGAGCAGTTCTTC. It codes for CASSFLQGGSYNEQFF.

The V call is TRBV15, the J call TRBJ2-3; D is unresolved. V lost 2 bases, J lost 2 bases, and 17 bases lay in between. The V gene's germline CDR1 is LNHNV and CDR2 YYDKDF (reference sequence). This CDR3 spans 17 amino acids. The CDR3 here is CATSRYSLDATTDTQYF. The CDR3 region has the DNA TGTGCCACCAGCAGATACTCGCTAGATGCTACCACAGATACGCAGTATTTT.

This clonotype was observed a handful of times. CDR3 DNA: TGTGCCAGCAGCTCAGGGACAGGGGGTGTTTCCTACGAGCAGTACTTC. This codes for CASSSGTGGVSYEQYF. This chain connects TRBV7-2 to TRBJ2-7; 11 nucleotides match TRBD1. The CDR3 sequence is 16 residues long. Germline assignment: CDR1 SGHTA and CDR2 FQGNSA. Trimming cost V 4 bases and J 1 base; bases outside gene matches: 6.